This T cell receptor beta chain was captured by sequencing in a study of blood T cell repertoires in COVID-19. Repertoires were generated with immunoSEQ multiplex PCR, while TCRdb's copy carries only in-frame clones and drops some. The table has about 47,000 clones, 84% seen once; the top ten hold 2.5% to 3%. Germline values: CDR1 SNHLY, CDR2 FYNNEI. Trimming took off 6 bases at V and 2 bases at J, with 14 bases between the two ends. There are 15 residues in the CDR3. The chain couples TRBV2 to TRBJ2-1, with D tentatively TRBD2 (6 bases). This sequence originates from a man aged 50-59 years with acute or convalescent COVID-19. Sequenced: peripheral blood. CDR3 amino acids: CASRKGLATYNEQFF. CDR3 in DNA: TGTGCCAGCAGAAAGGGGCTAGCGACCTACAATGAGCAGTTCTTC.